This is a list of T cell receptor beta chains from one sample in a study of cytomegalovirus exposure and HLA in healthy donors. Repertoires were generated with immunoSEQ multiplex PCR, while TCRdb's copy carries only in-frame clones and drops some. The sample comprises about 96,000 clones, roughly 79% of which are singletons, and 14% rests with the top ten. Sequencing was carried out using PBMCs. These receptors came from a woman between 70 and 85 years old in good health and CMV-seropositive. CDR3s include the opening cysteine and the closing phenylalanine or tryptophan. A D gene is named only where the DNA matches it firmly. Clone size, where shown, is once, few, many, or a class for clones that have expanded.

>TRBV5-4|TRBD1|TRBJ2-1|NA
TGTGCCAGCAGCACTAAAGGACAGGGGCCCAATGAGCAGTTCTTC
CASSTKGQGPNEQFF
>TRBV5-6|NA|TRBJ1-1|NA
TGTGCCAGCAGCTTGGCGGCCGTAGGGGGAACTGAAGCTTTCTTT
CASSLAAVGGTEAFF
>TRBV2|TRBD2|TRBJ2-1|NA
TGTGCCAGCAAACTATTGACTAGCGGATACAATGAGCAGTTCTTC
CASKLLTSGYNEQFF
>TRBV6-6|NA|TRBJ2-3|NA
TGTGCCAGCAGTCGGAACAGGGTAAGAACAGATACGCAGTATTTT
CASSRNRVRTDTQYF
>TRBV28|NA|TRBJ1-1|NA
TGTGCCAGCAGTTTATCCCACCAGGCTGAAGCTTTCTTT
CASSLSHQAEAFF
>TRBV7-2|TRBD1|TRBJ1-5|NA
TGTGCCAGCACGCCTTCCGGGACAGGGGACCAGCCCCAGCATTTT
CASTPSGTGDQPQHF
>TRBV7-8|NA|TRBJ1-1|few
TGTGCCAGCAGCTTATCAGAAATGAACACTGAAGCTTTCTTT
CASSLSEMNTEAFF
>TRBV19|NA|TRBJ1-1|few
TGTGCCAGTAGTATCGGGTTCATGAACACTGAAGCTTTCTTT
CASSIGFMNTEAFF
>TRBV30|NA|TRBJ1-6|few
TGTGCCTGGGCGGGGGAGGGCCTCAATTCACCCCTCCACTTT
CAWAGEGLNSPLHF
>TRBV19|TRBD1|TRBJ1-4|NA
TGTGCCAGTCAAGTTGGACAGGGCAGGCATGAAAAACTGTTTTTT
CASQVGQGRHEKLFF
>TRBV5-6|TRBD1|TRBJ1-5|NA
TGTGCCAGCAGCACCCGGGACAGGGGAACGGGTCAGCCCCAGCATTTT
CASSTRDRGTGQPQHF
>TRBV28|NA|TRBJ1-4|NA
TGTGCCAGCAGTTTTAATTTATGGGGCTCGACTAATGAAAAACTGTTTTTT
CASSFNLWGSTNEKLFF
>TRBV6-5|NA|TRBJ2-2|NA
TGTGCCAGCACAGGGTTTAGGGCCGGGGAGCTGTTTTTT
CASTGFRAGELFF
>TRBV6-5|NA|TRBJ2-3|few
TGTGCCAGCAGTTTAACTATCAGCACAGATACGCAGTATTTT
CASSLTISTDTQYF